This T cell receptor beta chain was profiled in a study of T and B cells in COVID-19 patients. From blood, about 240-550 ng of genomic DNA served as TRB template. This clonotype was seen a few times. This CDR3 comprises 14 residues. With 6 bases removed from V and 0 bases from J, the gap between germline ends came to 11 bases. Germline values: CDR1 MNHEY, CDR2 SVGAGI. BIOMED2 TRB-A/B primer pools were used in multiplex TRB PCR. TCRdb redid the calling of the multiplex PCR reads with MiXCR, one entry per CDR3 protein. Found here are 6,000 or so distinct CDR3 sequences, around a quarter of them singletons; the top ten hold roughly 35%.

The TCR sequence derives from a human donor with active COVID-19. The donor label of this sample is uncertain. The chain uses TRBV6-5 and TRBJ1-2, with D possibly matching TRBD1 (5 bases). Material: blood. The DNA of the CDR3 is TGTGCCAGCAGGGGACCCACGGCTAACTATGGCTACACCTTC. This translates into CASRGPTANYGYTF.